This T cell receptor (beta chain) was profiled in a study of T cells after yellow fever vaccination. For the study at large: Those fractions that held only low numbers of cells were prepared using the SMART-Seq v4 Ultra Low Input RNA kit. Study conclusions and caveats: There was a small share of clonotypes that showed up in both the CD4 and CD8 compartments. Subsequent to the booster, the majority of primary-vaccination clones reappeared (roughly 95% CD4, 88% CD8).

TCR cDNA was made by 5'RACE template switching, adding a universal primer site and UMIs. A single record per CDR3 protein comes from TCRdb applying MiXCR to the 5' RACE reads. The data contain roughly 48,000 distinct CDR3 sequences, around 6.7% of them seen just once; the ten biggest clones take up 24%. This clonotype was seen repeatedly, ten times or more. This clonotype was obtained from a man aged 18 to 29 who received the YFV17D yellow fever vaccine. Here the sequenced sample was CD8+ T cells not binding an NS4B(214-222) dextramer, sorted from PBMCs, taken more than 35 days after the first yellow fever vaccination.

This chain's CDR3 is CASSLVSGGGNEQFF. CDR3 DNA: TGTGCCAGCAGCTTAGTGTCGGGGGGAGGCAATGAGCAGTTCTTC. The rearrangement uses TRBV7-2 and TRBJ2-1; TRBD2 agrees at 7 bases. CDR3 size: 15 residues. CDR1 and CDR2 from the germline V gene are SGHTA and FQGNSA. V was clipped by 1 base and J by 6 bases; unmatched bases: 6.